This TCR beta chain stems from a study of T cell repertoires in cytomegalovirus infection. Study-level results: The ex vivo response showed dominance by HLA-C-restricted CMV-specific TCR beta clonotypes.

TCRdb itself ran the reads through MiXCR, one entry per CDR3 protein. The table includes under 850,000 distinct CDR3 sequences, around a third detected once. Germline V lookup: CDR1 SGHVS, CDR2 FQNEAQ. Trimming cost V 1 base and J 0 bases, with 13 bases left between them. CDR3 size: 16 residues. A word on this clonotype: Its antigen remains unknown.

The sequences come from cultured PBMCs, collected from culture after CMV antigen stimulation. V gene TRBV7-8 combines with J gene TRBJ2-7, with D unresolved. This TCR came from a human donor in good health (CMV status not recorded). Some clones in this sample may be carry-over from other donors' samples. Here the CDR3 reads CASSLVLGSRSYEQYF. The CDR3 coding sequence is TGTGCCAGCAGCTTAGTTTTAGGCTCCCGCTCCTACGAGCAGTACTTC.